This note documents a single T cell receptor beta chain sequence. This entry belongs to a study of CD8+CD57+ T cells in acquired aplastic anemia. Patients picked for sequencing had shown CD8+CD57+ cell expansion detected by flow cytometry. The CDR3 length is 14 residues. Trimming removed 7 bases from V and 10 bases from J, with 17 bases in between. The V gene's germline CDR1 is SNHLY and CDR2 FYNNEI. For CDR3 and TCR beta VDJ profiling, genomic DNA was the template used. One entry per CDR3 protein results from TCRdb running MiXCR on the reads. The data hold roughly 93,000 distinct CDR3 sequences, with around 62% observed a single time.

The sample was sorted CD4+, CD8+, or CD8+CD57+ T cells (not recorded which) from PBMCs. The rearrangement uses TRBV2 and TRBJ1-6; the D gene is possibly TRBD1 (5 bases). The sequence came from a human donor with aplastic anemia. The CDR3 region has the DNA TGTGCCAGCAAAGGGACGGGATCATTCTCACCCCTCCACTTT. This encodes CASKGTGSFSPLHF. The full variable domain, in which reference TRBV2 and TRBJ1-6 provide the parts outside the CDR3, is EPEVTQTPSHQVTQMGQEVILRCVPISNHLYFYWYRQILGQKVEFLVSFYNNEISEKSEIFDDQFSVERPDGSNFTLKIRSTKLEDSAMYFCASKGTGSFSPLHFGNGTRLTVT.